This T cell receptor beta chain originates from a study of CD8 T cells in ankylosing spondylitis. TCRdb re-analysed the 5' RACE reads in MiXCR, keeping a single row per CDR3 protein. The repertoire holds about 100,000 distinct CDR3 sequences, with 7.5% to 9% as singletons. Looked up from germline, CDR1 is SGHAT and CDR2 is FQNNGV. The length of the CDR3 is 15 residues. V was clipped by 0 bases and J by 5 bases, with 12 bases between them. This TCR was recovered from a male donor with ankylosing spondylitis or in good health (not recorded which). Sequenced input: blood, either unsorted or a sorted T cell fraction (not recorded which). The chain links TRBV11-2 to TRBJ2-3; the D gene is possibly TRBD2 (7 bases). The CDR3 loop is CASSLEWGGQDTQYF. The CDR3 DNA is TGTGCCAGCAGCTTAGAATGGGGGGGGCAAGATACGCAGTATTTT.